Presented here are 10 T cell receptor beta chains from one specimen sequenced in a study of patients and donors after allogeneic stem cell transplantation. TCRdb reanalysed the RT-PCR reads using MiXCR and keeps one entry per CDR3 protein. The sample lists around 200,000 distinct CDR3 sequences, around two fifths occurring once. What was sequenced was blood, either unsorted or a sorted T cell fraction (not recorded which). Receptor source: a human donor who was either an allogeneic HSCT recipient or a stem cell or donor lymphocyte infusion donor (not recorded which). It is not recorded whose cells these are; they may come from a transplant donor.

The chain uses TRBV7-9 and TRBJ1-1; D may be TRBD1 (6 bases). This CDR3 contains 15 residues. Looked up from germline, CDR1 is SEHNR and CDR2 is FQNEAQ (reference sequence). Trimming left V 0 bases short and J 6 bases short, with 14 bases between. CDR3 DNA sequence: TGTGCCAGCAGCTTAGCTTTTTTGGGGGGGCCTGAAGCTTTCTTT. This codes for CASSLAFLGGPEAFF.

This chain joins TRBV9 and TRBJ1-1; possibly TRBD1 for D (6 bases). V was pared by 3 bases and J by 4 bases, with 22 bases between. The germline gives CDR1 SGDLS, CDR2 YYNGEE. This CDR3 is built from 17 residues. This CDR3 reads CASSAWGQEVRSTEAFF. The CDR3 nucleotides are TGTGCCAGCAGCGCTTGGGGGCAGGAGGTCAGGAGCACTGAAGCTTTCTTT.

This sequence joins TRBV4-3 and TRBJ2-3; 7 positions match TRBD1. The V gene's germline CDR1 is LGHNA and CDR2 YSLEER. This CDR3 has 18 amino acids. Trimming at V came to 4 bases and at J to 0 bases, leaving 13 bases not matched to a gene. This chain's CDR3 is CASSPQGRGVLSTDTQYF. CDR3 DNA sequence: TGCGCCAGCAGCCCACAGGGGAGAGGTGTCCTCAGCACAGATACGCAGTATTTT.

This rearrangement joins TRBV14 to TRBJ2-7; maybe TRBD1 (5 bases). The CDR3 consists of 16 residues. V lost 1 base and J lost 1, with 14 bases in between. Germline V gene sequence: CDR1 SGHDN, CDR2 FVKESK. The DNA for the CDR3 is TGTGCCAGCAGCCAAGGACAGATGGGGCCATCCTACGAGCAGTACTTC. Amino acid sequence: CASSQGQMGPSYEQYF.

This clonotype was recorded a few times. The rearrangement links TRBV30 to TRBJ1-2, with D maybe TRBD1 (5 bases). Deletions cut 0 bases from V and 8 bases from J, with 13 bases between. This CDR3 is 13 amino acids long. CDR1 and CDR2 from the germline V gene are GTSNPN and SVGIG (reference sequence). The CDR3 DNA reads TGTGCCTGGAGTGTAATCCGGGACGGGGGCTACACCTTC. It translates to CAWSVIRDGGYTF.

This clonotype came up a few times. This chain links TRBV4-1 with TRBJ1-6; D gene ambiguous. The CDR3 loop spans 16 amino acids. Between the trimmed V and J ends, which lost 1 base and 9 bases, there was a span of 16 bases. Germline CDR1 and CDR2: MGHRA and YSYEKL. Written as DNA, the CDR3 is TGCGCCAGCAGCCAAGGGGGAAATTGGGCTGTTTCACCCCTCCACTTT. It yields the protein CASSQGGNWAVSPLHF.

The J gene is TRBJ2-1, the V gene TRBV27; D may correspond to TRBD1 or TRBD2 (5 bases each). This CDR3 spans 14 amino acids. Germline values: CDR1 MNHEY, CDR2 SMNVEV (reference sequence). Between the trimmed V and J ends, which lost 5 bases and 10 bases, there was a span of 18 bases. The CDR3 sequence: CASSGAGSWTEQFF. As DNA, the CDR3 is TGTGCCAGCAGTGGGGCAGGGAGCTGGACGGAGCAGTTCTTC.

The chain uses TRBV6-2 or TRBV6-3 and TRBJ2-1, with 10 bases aligning to TRBD1. V shed 2 bases, J shed 2 bases, and the junction held 9 bases outside the gene matches. The CDR3 consists of 18 residues. Germline-derived CDR1 and CDR2 are MNHEY and SVGEGT. In DNA, the CDR3 is TGTGCCAGCAGTTACATACCGGGACAGGGGTTGACCTACAATGAGCAGTTCTTC. It encodes CASSYIPGQGLTYNEQFF.

This clonotype showed up just a few times. The rearrangement links TRBV6-6 to TRBJ1-2; 8 bases fit TRBD1. The CDR3 length is 15 residues. Germline V gene data show CDR1 as MNHNY and CDR2 as SVGAGI (reference sequence). The V and J ends lost 5 bases and 9 bases, in that order; junction bases with no gene match: 14. DNA of the CDR3: TGTGCCAGCAGTCTGGCCGTGGACAGGGTTTATAGCTACACCTTC. Its translation: CASSLAVDRVYSYTF.

This sequence joins TRBV12-3 or TRBV12-4 and TRBJ2-3; D is undetermined. This CDR3 comprises 14 residues. Trimming removed 1 base from V and 1 base from J, with 6 bases in between. The CDR3 protein is CASSLVAGTDTQYF. CDR3 nucleotides: TGTGCCAGCAGTTTAGTAGCAGGCACAGATACGCAGTATTTT.